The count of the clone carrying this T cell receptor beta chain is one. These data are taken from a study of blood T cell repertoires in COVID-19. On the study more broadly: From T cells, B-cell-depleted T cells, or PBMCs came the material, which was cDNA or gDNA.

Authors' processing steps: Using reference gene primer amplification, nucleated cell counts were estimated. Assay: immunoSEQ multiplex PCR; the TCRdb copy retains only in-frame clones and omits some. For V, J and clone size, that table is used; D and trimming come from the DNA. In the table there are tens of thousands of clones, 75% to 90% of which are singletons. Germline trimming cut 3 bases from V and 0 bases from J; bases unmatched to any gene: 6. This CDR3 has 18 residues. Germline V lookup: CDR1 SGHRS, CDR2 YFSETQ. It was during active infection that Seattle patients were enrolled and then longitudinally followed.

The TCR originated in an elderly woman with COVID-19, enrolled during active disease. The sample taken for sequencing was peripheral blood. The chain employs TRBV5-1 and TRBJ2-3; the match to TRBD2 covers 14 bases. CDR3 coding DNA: TGCGCCAGCAGCTCTGGACTAGCGGGAGGTACTAGCACAGATACGCAGTATTTT. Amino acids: CASSSGLAGGTSTDTQYF.